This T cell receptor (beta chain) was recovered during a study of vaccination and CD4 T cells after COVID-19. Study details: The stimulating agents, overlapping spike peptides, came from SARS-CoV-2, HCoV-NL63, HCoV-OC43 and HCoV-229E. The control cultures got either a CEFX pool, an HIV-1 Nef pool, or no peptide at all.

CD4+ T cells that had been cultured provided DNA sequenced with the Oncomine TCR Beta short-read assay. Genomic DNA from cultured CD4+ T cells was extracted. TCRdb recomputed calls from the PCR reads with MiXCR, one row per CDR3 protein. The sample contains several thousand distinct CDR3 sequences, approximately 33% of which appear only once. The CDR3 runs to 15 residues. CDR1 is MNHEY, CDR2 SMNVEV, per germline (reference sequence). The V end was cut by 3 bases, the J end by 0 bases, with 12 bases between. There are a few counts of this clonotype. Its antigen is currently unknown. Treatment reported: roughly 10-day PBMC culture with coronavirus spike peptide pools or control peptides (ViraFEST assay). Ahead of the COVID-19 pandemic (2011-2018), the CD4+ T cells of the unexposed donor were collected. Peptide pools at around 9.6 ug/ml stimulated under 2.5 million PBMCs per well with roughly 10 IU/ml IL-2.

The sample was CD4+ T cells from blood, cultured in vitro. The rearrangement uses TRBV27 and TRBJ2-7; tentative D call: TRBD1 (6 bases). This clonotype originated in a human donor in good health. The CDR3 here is CASSFGQPSSYEQYF. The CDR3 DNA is TGTGCCAGCAGTTTTGGACAGCCAAGCTCCTACGAGCAGTACTTC.